Below, 3 T cell receptor beta chains from the same sample are listed, as sequenced in a study of OX40 agonist ivuxolimab in advanced cancers. Sequencing used immunoSEQ multiplex PCR; TCRdb keeps in-frame clones, though not all of them. The sample includes more than 80,000 clones, 85% to 95% of them seen just once. The sample consisted of CD4+ or CD8+ T cells sorted from blood, taken in a trial of the OX40 agonist ivuxolimab. Every receptor here comes from an adult with an advanced solid tumor such as melanoma, head and neck, liver or kidney cancer.

This sequence joins TRBV5-1 and TRBJ2-1, with D perhaps TRBD1 (6 bases). V lost 0 bases and J 9 bases, leaving 13 bases between the germline ends. Germline loops: CDR1 SGHRS, CDR2 YFSETQ. This CDR3 is built from 14 residues. The CDR3 is CASSLEGEWGEQFF. CDR3 bases: TGCGCCAGCAGCTTGGAGGGGGAATGGGGTGAGCAGTTCTTC.

J is TRBJ2-3 and V is TRBV9; no reliable D call. This CDR3 region has 12 residues. The germline V and J ends were trimmed by 4 bases and 0 bases, with 3 bases remaining between them. Germline CDR1 SGDLS, CDR2 YYNGEE. CDR3 residues: CASSWSTDTQYF. In DNA form, the CDR3 reads TGTGCCAGCAGCTGGAGCACAGATACGCAGTATTTT.

This clone showed up just once. The chain joins TRBV5-1 to TRBJ2-5; tentatively, D is TRBD1 (6 bases). CDR1 SGHRS and CDR2 YFSETQ come from the germline V gene. The CDR3 totals 17 residues. V shed 4 bases and J shed 4 bases, with 23 bases lying between them. DNA of the CDR3: TGCGCCAGCAGCCTAGGACAGCCTCGAACCCTACGAGAGACCCAGTACTTC. This translates into CASSLGQPRTLRETQYF. Supplemented by reference TRBV5-1 and TRBJ2-5, the full variable domain reads KAGVTQTPRYLIKTRGQQVTLSCSPISGHRSVSWYQQTPGQGLQFLFEYFSETQRNKGNFPGRFSGRQFSNSRSEMNVSTLELGDSALYLCASSLGQPRTLRETQYFGPGTRLLVL.